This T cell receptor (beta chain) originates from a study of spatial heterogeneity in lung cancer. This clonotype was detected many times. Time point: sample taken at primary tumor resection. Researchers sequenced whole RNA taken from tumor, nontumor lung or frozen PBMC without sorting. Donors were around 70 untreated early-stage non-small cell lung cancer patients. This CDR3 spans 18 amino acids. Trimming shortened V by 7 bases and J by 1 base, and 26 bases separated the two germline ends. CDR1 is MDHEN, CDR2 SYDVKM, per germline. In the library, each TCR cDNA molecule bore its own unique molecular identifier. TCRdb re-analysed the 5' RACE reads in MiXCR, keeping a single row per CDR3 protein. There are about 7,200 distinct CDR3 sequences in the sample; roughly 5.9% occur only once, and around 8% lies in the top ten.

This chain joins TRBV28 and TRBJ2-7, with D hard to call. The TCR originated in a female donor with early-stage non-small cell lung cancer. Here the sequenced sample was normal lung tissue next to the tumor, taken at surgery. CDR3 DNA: TGTGCCAGCACCTCCCCGGCCGCCAGATTCGCGGCTTCCTACGAGCAGTACTTC. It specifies CASTSPAARFAASYEQYF. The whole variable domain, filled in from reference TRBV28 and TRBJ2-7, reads DVKVTQSSRYLVKRTGEKVFLECVQDMDHENMFWYRQDPGLGLRLIYFSYDVKMKEKGDIPEGYSVSREKKERFSLILESASTNQTSMYLCASTSPAARFAASYEQYFGPGTRLTVT.